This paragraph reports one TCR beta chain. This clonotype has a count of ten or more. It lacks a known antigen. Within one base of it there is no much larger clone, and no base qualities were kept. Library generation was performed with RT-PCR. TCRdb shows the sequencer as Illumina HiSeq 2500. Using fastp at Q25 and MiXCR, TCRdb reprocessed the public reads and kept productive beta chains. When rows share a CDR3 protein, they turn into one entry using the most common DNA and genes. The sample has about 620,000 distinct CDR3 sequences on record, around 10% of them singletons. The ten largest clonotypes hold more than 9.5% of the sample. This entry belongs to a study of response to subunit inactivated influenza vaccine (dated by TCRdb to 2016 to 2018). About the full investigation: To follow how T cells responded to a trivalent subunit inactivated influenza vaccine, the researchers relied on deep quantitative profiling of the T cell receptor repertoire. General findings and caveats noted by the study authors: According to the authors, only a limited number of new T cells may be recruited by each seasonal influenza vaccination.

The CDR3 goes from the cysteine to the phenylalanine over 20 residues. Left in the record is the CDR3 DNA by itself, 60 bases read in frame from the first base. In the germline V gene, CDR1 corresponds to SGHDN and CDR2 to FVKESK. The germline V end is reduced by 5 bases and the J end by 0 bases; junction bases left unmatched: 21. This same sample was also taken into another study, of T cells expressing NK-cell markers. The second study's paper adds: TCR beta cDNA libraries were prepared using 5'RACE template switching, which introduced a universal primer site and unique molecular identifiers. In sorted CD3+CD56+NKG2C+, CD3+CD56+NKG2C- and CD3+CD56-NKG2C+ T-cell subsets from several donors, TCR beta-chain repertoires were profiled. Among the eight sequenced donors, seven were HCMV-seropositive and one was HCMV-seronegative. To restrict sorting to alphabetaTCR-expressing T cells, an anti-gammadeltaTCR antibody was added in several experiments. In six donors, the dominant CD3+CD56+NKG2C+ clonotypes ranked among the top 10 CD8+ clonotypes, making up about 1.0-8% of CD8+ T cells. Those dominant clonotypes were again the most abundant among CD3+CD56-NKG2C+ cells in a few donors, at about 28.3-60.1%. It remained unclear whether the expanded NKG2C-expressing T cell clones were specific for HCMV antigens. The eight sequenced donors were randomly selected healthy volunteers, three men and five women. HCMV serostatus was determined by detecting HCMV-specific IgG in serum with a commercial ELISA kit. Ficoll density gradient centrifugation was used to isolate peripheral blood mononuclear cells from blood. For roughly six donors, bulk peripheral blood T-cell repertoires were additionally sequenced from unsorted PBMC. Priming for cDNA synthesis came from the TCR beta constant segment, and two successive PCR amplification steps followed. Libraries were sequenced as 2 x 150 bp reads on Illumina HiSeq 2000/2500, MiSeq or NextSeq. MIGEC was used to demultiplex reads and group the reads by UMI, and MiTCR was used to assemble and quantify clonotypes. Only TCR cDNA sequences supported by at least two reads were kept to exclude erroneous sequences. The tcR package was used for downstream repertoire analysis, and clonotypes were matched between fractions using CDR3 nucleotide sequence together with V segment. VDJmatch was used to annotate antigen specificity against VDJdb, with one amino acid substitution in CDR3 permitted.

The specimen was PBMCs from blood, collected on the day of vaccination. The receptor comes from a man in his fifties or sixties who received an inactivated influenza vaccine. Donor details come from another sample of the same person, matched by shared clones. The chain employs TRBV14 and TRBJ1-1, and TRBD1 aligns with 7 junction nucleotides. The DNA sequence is TGTGCCAGCAGCACCTACGACTTATTTAGGGGCGACAGGGTGAACACTGAAGCTTTCTTT. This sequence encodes CASSTYDLFRGDRVNTEAFF.